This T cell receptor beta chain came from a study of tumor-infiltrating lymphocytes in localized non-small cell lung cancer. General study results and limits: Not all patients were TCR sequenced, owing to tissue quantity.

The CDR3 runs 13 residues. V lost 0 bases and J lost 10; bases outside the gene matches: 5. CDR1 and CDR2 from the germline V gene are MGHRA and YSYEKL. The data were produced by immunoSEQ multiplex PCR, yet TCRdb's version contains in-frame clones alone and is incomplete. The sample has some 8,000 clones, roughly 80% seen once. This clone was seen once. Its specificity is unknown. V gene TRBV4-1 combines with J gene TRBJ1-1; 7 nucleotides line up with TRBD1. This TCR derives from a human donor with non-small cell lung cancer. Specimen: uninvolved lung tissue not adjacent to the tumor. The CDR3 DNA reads TGCGCCAGCAGCCAAGATCGGAACAGGGGAGCTTTCTTT. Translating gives CASSQDRNRGAFF.